This T cell receptor (beta chain) was found in a study of blood T cell repertoires in COVID-19. The repertoire was sequenced with immunoSEQ multiplex PCR; TCRdb's copy has only in-frame clones and lacks some. Of roughly 200,000 clones in the sample, 82% are singletons; the top ten hold 12%. CDR1 is MNHEY, CDR2 SVGAGI, per germline. Between the trimmed V and J ends, which lost 2 bases and 7 bases, there was a span of 14 bases. The CDR3 covers 14 residues. The TCR was taken from a man in his forties who had recovered from COVID-19. The material sequenced was PBMCs or T cells enriched from blood (not recorded which). The V gene is TRBV6-5, the J gene TRBJ1-1, with a possible D match to TRBD1 (5 bases). This CDR3 is CASSYGARVGEAFF. CDR3 coding DNA: TGTGCCAGCAGTTACGGGGCCCGGGTGGGTGAAGCTTTCTTT.